Listed below are T cell receptor beta chains from one sample, sequenced in a study of blood T cell repertoires in COVID-19. TCRdb's table, derived via immunoSEQ multiplex PCR, lists solely in-frame clones and lacks some. The sample records roughly 22,000 clones, 75% to 90% being singletons. Sample: peripheral blood. The receptors derive from a woman in her 70s with COVID-19, enrolled during active disease. Both conserved end residues are part of each CDR3. Rows give clone size only sometimes, using once, few, many, or a class for an expanded clone.

CDR3aa | j_gene | abundance | v_gene
CASSHGGAAGETQYF | TRBJ2-5 | . | TRBV9
CASRTGVFSGNTIYF | TRBJ1-3 | . | TRBV2
CASSLDPPDRGMETQYF | TRBJ2-5 | . | TRBV5-8
CASSRRDFDTEAFF | TRBJ1-1 | . | TRBV5-4
CASSQVQGLGYGYTF | TRBJ1-2 | . | TRBV4-1
CASTSQAATWNTIYF | TRBJ1-3 | . | TRBV2
CASSPVAFSGNTIYF | TRBJ1-3 | . | TRBV18
CATSRPGTQKRSNEQFF | TRBJ2-1 | . | TRBV15
CASSFISTSETQYF | TRBJ2-5 | few | TRBV7-8
CASTSRGGGPNYGYTF | TRBJ1-2 | . | TRBV6-6
CASSPLGRGSNQPQHF | TRBJ1-5 | . | TRBV18
CASRGNTEAFF | TRBJ1-1 | . | TRBV19
CASTLSGGGEQYF | TRBJ2-7 | . | TRBV19
CASSLRGYGTGELFF | TRBJ2-2 | . | TRBV7-2
CASSQGETGTTGELFF | TRBJ2-2 | few | TRBV4-2
CASSPSNSPLHF | TRBJ1-6 | few | TRBV11-2
CASSLVKTGTYGYTF | TRBJ1-2 | medium-sized | TRBV5-6
CASSRGVNEQFF | TRBJ2-1 | . | TRBV6-5
CASSQSPGAGELFF | TRBJ2-2 | . | TRBV3-1/TRBV3-2
CASSTLAGGGNEQFF | TRBJ2-1 | . | TRBV27
CASSARGQGRKQYF | TRBJ2-7 | . | TRBV2
CASSEAGGELFF | TRBJ2-2 | . | TRBV6-1
CASSSVNTEAFF | TRBJ1-1 | . | TRBV28
CASSQDFEEKLFF | TRBJ1-4 | . | TRBV14
CASSPTGGNTGELFF | TRBJ2-2 | once | TRBV19
CASNPTGAGDSPLHF | TRBJ1-6 | . | TRBV5-1
CASSRDSQMNTEAFF | TRBJ1-1 | . | TRBV3-1/TRBV3-2